This T cell receptor (beta chain) was sequenced for a study of cytomegalovirus exposure and HLA in healthy donors. The length of the CDR3 is 17 residues. The ends lost 1 base at V and 3 bases at J; junction bases unmatched: 1. Germline CDR1 LGHNA, CDR2 YSLEER. Study results and limitations: 150 to 200 TCR beta chains were listed as cytomegalovirus-associated.

Primers included in the PCR were 60 Vbeta and 13 Jbeta primers. The method was immunoSEQ multiplex PCR; TCRdb's version includes in-frame clones alone and lacks a portion of them. This table has under 200,000 clones, over 65% appearing once. Points on this clone: Its antigen is currently unknown.

The sequencing input was PBMCs. This clonotype was sampled from a man in his fifties or sixties in good health and CMV-seronegative. The chain combines TRBV4-3 with TRBJ2-2, with 14 bases fitting TRBD2. The CDR3, as DNA: TGCGCCAGCAGCCAAGGGACTAGCGGGAGGTACACCGGGGAGCTGTTTTTT. This codes for CASSQGTSGRYTGELFF.